Shown below are 12 T cell receptor beta chains from a single sample sequenced in a study of shared clonotypes between healthy human individuals. The naive CD8 fraction comprised CD45RO-negative cells positively selected for CCR7 and excluded terminally differentiated effector memory CD45RA+ cells. Measured with immunoSEQ multiplex PCR; TCRdb has only the in-frame clones, and not every one. The table records about 2 million clones, 85% to 95% of them present only once. The sequencing input was naive CD8+ T cells sorted from blood. These receptors all come from a man in his late teens or twenties in good health.

The chain carries TRBV6-5 and TRBJ1-2, with D possibly being TRBD1 (6 bases). The ends were cut back, 1 base at V and 4 bases at J, with 16 bases in the middle. Per the germline V gene, CDR1 is MNHEY and CDR2 is SVGAGI. The CDR3 runs to 16 residues. CDR3 nucleotide sequence: TGTGCCAGCAGTTACTTGGCGGAGGGGGTTTCCTATGGCTACACCTTC. It codes for CASSYLAEGVSYGYTF.

J is TRBJ1-1 and V is TRBV15, with 7 nucleotides matching TRBD1. This CDR3 is 14 amino acids long. Trimming at V came to 5 bases and at J to 0 bases, leaving 3 bases not matched to a gene. Germline CDR1 reads LNHNV; CDR2 reads YYDKDF (reference sequence). DNA of the CDR3: TGTGCCACCAGCGGGACAGTGATGAACACTGAAGCTTTCTTT. It translates to CATSGTVMNTEAFF.

A note on this clone: Other DNA sequences in this sample translate to the same CDR3. The chain recombines TRBV9 with TRBJ1-2; D remains unclear. Germline V gene data show CDR1 as SGDLS and CDR2 as YYNGEE. V was cut by 0 bases and J by 0 bases, with 3 bases left in between. There are 13 residues in the CDR3. The CDR3 DNA reads as TGTGCCAGCAGCGTAGATGCTAACTATGGCTACACCTTC. It encodes CASSVDANYGYTF.

This chain uses TRBV7-6 with TRBJ2-7, with 7 bases fitting TRBD1. Germline assignment: CDR1 SGHVS and CDR2 FNYEAQ. The CDR3 totals 14 residues. After removal of 5 bases from V and 6 bases from J, the junction contained 10 bases not matched to a gene. Here the CDR3 reads CASSSSSTGFEQYF. DNA of the CDR3: TGTGCCAGCAGCAGCTCCTCGACAGGGTTCGAGCAGTACTTC.

This clone occurred once. The CDR3, as DNA: TGTGCCAGTTTAGCGGGAGCTGGCACAGATACGCAGTATTTT. Protein sequence: CASLAGAGTDTQYF. The V call is TRBV19, the J call TRBJ2-3; TRBD2 matches 9 bases. Germline loops: CDR1 LNHDA, CDR2 SQIVND (reference sequence). The CDR3 covers 14 residues. V gave up 8 bases and J gave up 1 base; unmatched junction bases: 4.

This clone was detected once. This sample also contains other DNA sequences that code for the same CDR3. The chain combines TRBV4-1 with TRBJ2-3; weak D call: TRBD2 (6 bases). Germline CDR1 and CDR2: MGHRA and YSYEKL. The CDR3 has 14 amino acids. V gave up 1 base and J gave up 3 bases, with 8 bases separating them. The CDR3 region has the DNA TGCGCCAGCAGCCAAGTCGGGGGAACAGATACGCAGTATTTT. Translated, it gives CASSQVGGTDTQYF.

V gene TRBV5-4 combines with J gene TRBJ2-1; 13 positions match TRBD2. This CDR3 comprises 20 residues. In germline, CDR1 is SGHNT, CDR2 YYREEE (reference sequence). V gave up 4 bases and J gave up 0 bases; unmatched junction bases: 13. The CDR3 region is CASSRIGLAGVPSSYNEQFF. The CDR3 region has the DNA TGTGCCAGCAGCCGAATCGGACTAGCGGGGGTCCCGAGCTCCTACAATGAGCAGTTCTTC.

The chain carries TRBV5-1 and TRBJ2-3; D tentatively fits TRBD1 or TRBD2 (5 bases each). In germline, CDR1 is SGHRS, CDR2 YFSETQ. CDR3 length equals 18 residues. Deletions cut 0 bases from V and 5 bases from J, with 22 bases between. The CDR3 spells CASSLVLGDQSWEDTQYF. The CDR3 DNA reads TGCGCCAGCAGCTTGGTTCTAGGGGACCAGTCTTGGGAAGATACGCAGTATTTT. Full variable domain (remainder filled in from reference TRBV5-1 and TRBJ2-3): KAGVTQTPRYLIKTRGQQVTLSCSPISGHRSVSWYQQTPGQGLQFLFEYFSETQRNKGNFPGRFSGRQFSNSRSEMNVSTLELGDSALYLCASSLVLGDQSWEDTQYFGPGTRLTVL.

As concerns this clone: The same CDR3 arises from other DNA sequences in this sample as well. The chain uses TRBV6-6 and TRBJ2-7; no firm D call. The CDR3 has 12 amino acids. Germline values: CDR1 MNHNY, CDR2 SVGAGI (reference sequence). V shed 4 bases and J shed 0 bases, with 4 bases lying between them. The CDR3 sequence is CASSFGSYEQYF. The CDR3 nucleotides are TGTGCCAGCAGTTTTGGCTCCTACGAGCAGTACTTC.

This clone was seen once. CDR3 bases: TGCGCCAGCAGCCAATTAACAGGGGGATACGGAAACACCATATATTTT. Translated: CASSQLTGGYGNTIYF. The V call is TRBV4-3, the J call TRBJ1-3; TRBD1 matches 8 bases. This CDR3 has 16 residues. Trimming cost V 2 bases and J 4 bases; bases outside gene matches: 7. The germline V gene encodes CDR1 LGHNA and CDR2 YSLEER.

This chain connects TRBV7-9 to TRBJ2-7, with D possibly being TRBD1 or TRBD2 (5 bases each). The CDR3 covers 13 residues. Germline CDR1 is SEHNR and CDR2 is FQNEAQ (reference sequence). Trimming removed 3 bases from V and 2 bases from J, with 8 bases in between. DNA of the CDR3: TGTGCCAGCAGCTTTGAGGGACCCTACGAGCAGTACTTC. Residues: CASSFEGPYEQYF.

This chain connects TRBV4-1 to TRBJ2-7; D gene uncertain. Per the germline V gene, CDR1 is MGHRA and CDR2 is YSYEKL. The CDR3 loop spans 14 amino acids. V was pared by 4 bases and J by 2 bases, with 12 bases between. The CDR3 is CASSLRTDTYEQYF. CDR3 sequence (DNA): TGCGCCAGCAGCCTCCGGACGGATACCTACGAGCAGTACTTC.